This T cell receptor beta chain stems from a study of blood T cell repertoires in COVID-19. Study overall: There were acute and convalescent COVID-19 samples, and they came from the United States, Italy and Spain. PBMCs, B-cell-depleted T cells, or T cells provided the cDNA or gDNA that made up the material.

V lost 3 bases and J lost 4; bases outside the gene matches: 6. This CDR3 region has 16 residues. From germline, CDR1 is KGHSH and CDR2 LQKENI. In the authors' methods: Nucleated cell number was recorded as an estimate derived from reference gene primer amplification. Assay: immunoSEQ multiplex PCR; the TCRdb copy retains only in-frame clones and omits some. The V and J calls and clone size come from that table; D and trimming were worked out from the DNA. The sample yields fewer than 55,000 clones, around 82% seen once. Seattle patient enrollment occurred during active infection, with longitudinal follow-up thereafter.

The receptor's source is a woman of 80 years or more with COVID-19, enrolled during active disease. Sequencing input: peripheral blood. The J gene is TRBJ2-6, the V gene TRBV18; 7 nucleotides align to TRBD1. The CDR3 is CASSPLDRAGANVLTF. The CDR3 DNA is TGTGCCAGCTCACCGCTTGACAGGGCCGGGGCCAACGTCCTGACTTTC. Filled out from reference TRBV18 and TRBJ2-6, the complete variable domain reads NAGVMQNPRHLVRRRGQEARLRCSPMKGHSHVYWYRQLPEEGLKFMVYLQKENIIDESGMPKERFSAEFPKEGPSILRIQQVVRGDSAAYFCASSPLDRAGANVLTFGAGSRLTVL.